The rows below give T cell receptor beta chains drawn from one sample of a study of T cell repertoires in cytomegalovirus infection. These receptors are not linked to any known antigen. TCRdb reprocessed the reads with MiXCR, giving one entry per CDR3 protein. This sample carries 450,000 to 600,000 distinct CDR3 sequences, approximately 42% of them seen once, and the ten largest clones take about 39%. The sequences come from cultured PBMCs, collected from culture after CMV antigen stimulation. These receptors came from a human donor in good health (CMV status not recorded). Some clones in this sample may be carry-over from other donors' samples. The CDR3 runs from the conserved cysteine through the conserved F or W. A D gene is named only where the DNA matches it firmly. Clone size is shown for a subset of rows, as once, few, many or a class of expanded clone.

DNA: TGTGCCAGCAGCTTAACTGTACTAGCGAGTGATGAGCAGTTCTTC
CDR3: CASSLTVLASDEQFF
J: TRBJ2-1
V: TRBV7-9
size: -
D: TRBD2

DNA: TGTGCCAGCAGAACGGGACTAGCGGTATACGAGCAGTACTTC
CDR3: CASRTGLAVYEQYF
J: TRBJ2-7
V: TRBV2
size: once
D: TRBD2

DNA: TGTGCTAGTGGCCTTGACAGCCCTAAAGAGACCCAGTACTTC
CDR3: CASGLDSPKETQYF
J: TRBJ2-5
V: TRBV12-5
size: -
D: -

DNA: TGTGCCAGCAGTTTGGGGCGGGTAAGGGGAGGCTCCTACAATGAGCAGTTCTTC
CDR3: CASSLGRVRGGSYNEQFF
J: TRBJ2-1
V: TRBV12-3/TRBV12-4
size: -
D: -

DNA: TGTGCCAGCAGCATAGCCGGGGGAGACACTGAAGCTTTCTTT
CDR3: CASSIAGGDTEAFF
J: TRBJ1-1
V: TRBV7-2
size: many
D: -

DNA: TGCAGCGTTGAATATTCCGGGACTAGCGGGAGGGGGAAACCCTACGAGCAGTACTTC
CDR3: CSVEYSGTSGRGKPYEQYF
J: TRBJ2-7
V: TRBV29-1
size: -
D: TRBD2

DNA: TGTGCCAGCACCCTTCAAGGTGGCAATGAGCAGTTCTTC
CDR3: CASTLQGGNEQFF
J: TRBJ2-1
V: TRBV7-2
size: few
D: -

DNA: TGTGCCAGCAGCTCCCAAAAGGGGGGCTCCTACGAGCAGTACTTC
CDR3: CASSSQKGGSYEQYF
J: TRBJ2-7
V: TRBV7-8
size: -
D: -

DNA: TGTGCCAGCAAACCCGGACAGGCCGTAAGCAATCAGCCCCAGCATTTT
CDR3: CASKPGQAVSNQPQHF
J: TRBJ1-5
V: TRBV12-3/TRBV12-4
size: few
D: TRBD1

DNA: TGTGCCAGCTTACTAGCGGCAAACACCGGGGAGCTGTTTTTT
CDR3: CASLLAANTGELFF
J: TRBJ2-2
V: TRBV6-6
size: -
D: TRBD2

DNA: TGTGCCAGCAAAAAAGGGACAGGGTATGATAAGCAGTACTTC
CDR3: CASKKGTGYDKQYF
J: TRBJ2-7
V: TRBV5-4
size: -
D: TRBD1

DNA: TGTGCCAGCAGCCGAACGACAGGGACTCAGCCCCAGCATTTT
CDR3: CASSRTTGTQPQHF
J: TRBJ1-5
V: TRBV5-6
size: -
D: TRBD1

DNA: TGTGCCAGCAGTGAACTGCGGGAGGGGTTCGACGAGCAGTACTTC
CDR3: CASSELREGFDEQYF
J: TRBJ2-7
V: TRBV25-1
size: -
D: TRBD2

DNA: TGTGCCAGCAGCTGGGGAACTGACAGGACCTACACAGATACGCAGTATTTT
CDR3: CASSWGTDRTYTDTQYF
J: TRBJ2-3
V: TRBV5-3
size: -
D: -

DNA: TGTGCCAGCAGGGACAGAAATCCTGGAAACACCATATATTTT
CDR3: CASRDRNPGNTIYF
J: TRBJ1-3
V: TRBV27
size: -
D: -

DNA: TGTGCCAGCAGCTTAAGTACTCCTTCCTACGAGCAGTACTTC
CDR3: CASSLSTPSYEQYF
J: TRBJ2-7
V: TRBV7-2
size: -
D: -

DNA: TGCAGTGCCCAATGGACACAGGATGAAGCTTTCTTT
CDR3: CSAQWTQDEAFF
J: TRBJ1-1
V: TRBV20-1
size: -
D: -

DNA: TGTGCCAGCAGTGAAGCAACAGGCGCAATTAATGAAAAACTGTTTTTT
CDR3: CASSEATGAINEKLFF
J: TRBJ1-4
V: TRBV6-1
size: few
D: -

DNA: TGTGCCAGCAGGCCGGACAGGGGGGCATCACCCCTCCACTTT
CDR3: CASRPDRGASPLHF
J: TRBJ1-6
V: TRBV2
size: -
D: TRBD1

DNA: TGTGCCAGCAGTCCGACATCCTGGGGCGATACGCAGTATTTT
CDR3: CASSPTSWGDTQYF
J: TRBJ2-3
V: TRBV2
size: few
D: -

DNA: TGTGCCAGCAGAAGGGGGGCCTACACTGAAGCTTTCTTT
CDR3: CASRRGAYTEAFF
J: TRBJ1-1
V: TRBV6-8
size: -
D: -

DNA: TGTGCCAGTAGTATTCGGGGACAGACTTCCTCTGGAAACACCATATATTTT
CDR3: CASSIRGQTSSGNTIYF
J: TRBJ1-3
V: TRBV19
size: few
D: TRBD1

DNA: TGCAGTGCTAGAGTTGAGCCGGGGAGGGGATACGAGCAGTACTTC
CDR3: CSARVEPGRGYEQYF
J: TRBJ2-7
V: TRBV20-1
size: -
D: TRBD2

DNA: TGCGCCAGCAGCCAAGGAACAGGCGGTAGCATTCAGTACTTC
CDR3: CASSQGTGGSIQYF
J: TRBJ2-4
V: TRBV4-1
size: -
D: -

DNA: TGTGCCACCAGTCCTTCCGGACTAGCGGGAGCCAATGAGCAGTTCTTC
CDR3: CATSPSGLAGANEQFF
J: TRBJ2-1
V: TRBV24-1
size: -
D: TRBD2

DNA: TGTGCCAGCAGTGAAGCTGGGGGCGTAAATTCACCCCTCCACTTT
CDR3: CASSEAGGVNSPLHF
J: TRBJ1-6
V: TRBV6-1
size: -
D: -

DNA: TGCAGTGCCTTTAGAGACTCCTACGAGCAGTACTTC
CDR3: CSAFRDSYEQYF
J: TRBJ2-7
V: TRBV20-1
size: -
D: -

DNA: TGTGCCAGCAGCTGGCGCCAGGGAGATACGCAGTATTTT
CDR3: CASSWRQGDTQYF
J: TRBJ2-3
V: TRBV7-2
size: few
D: -

DNA: TGTGCCAGCAGCTCAATAGCGTCCCTCACAGGGGACTATGGCTACACCTTC
CDR3: CASSSIASLTGDYGYTF
J: TRBJ1-2
V: TRBV7-9
size: few
D: TRBD1

DNA: TGTGCCAGCAGCTGGACAGGGTCTTTCTCGCCCCTCCACTTT
CDR3: CASSWTGSFSPLHF
J: TRBJ1-6
V: TRBV7-2
size: few
D: TRBD1

DNA: TGTGCCAGCAGCCGGGAGAGCTCCTACGAGCAGTACTTC
CDR3: CASSRESSYEQYF
J: TRBJ2-7
V: TRBV6-1
size: -
D: -

DNA: TGTGCCAGCAGCTTAAGGCAGCTACCCTACGAGCAGTACTTC
CDR3: CASSLRQLPYEQYF
J: TRBJ2-7
V: TRBV7-2
size: -
D: -

DNA: TGTGCCAGCAGACAGACAGGCACGGGCTACGAGCAGTACTTC
CDR3: CASRQTGTGYEQYF
J: TRBJ2-7
V: TRBV27
size: -
D: -

DNA: TGTGCCAGCAGTCGACTATTGACAGGAGGGCTGTATGGCTACACCTTC
CDR3: CASSRLLTGGLYGYTF
J: TRBJ1-2
V: TRBV28
size: -
D: -

DNA: TGCAGTGCCCGTCCGGGGAGGTCCCCCGAGCAGTACTTC
CDR3: CSARPGRSPEQYF
J: TRBJ2-7
V: TRBV20-1
size: -
D: -

DNA: TGTGCCAGCAGTTTGGGCAACTCCTACGAGCAGTACTTC
CDR3: CASSLGNSYEQYF
J: TRBJ2-7
V: TRBV12-3/TRBV12-4
size: few
D: -

DNA: TGTGCCAGCAGCTCCGTAGAGCCGGGGGCGTGGGAAAACACCATATATTTT
CDR3: CASSSVEPGAWENTIYF
J: TRBJ1-3
V: TRBV7-2
size: few
D: -

DNA: TGTGCCAGCAGTGAAAAGGCCAGGGGTAATGAAGCTTTCTTT
CDR3: CASSEKARGNEAFF
J: TRBJ1-1
V: TRBV6-1
size: -
D: -

DNA: TGTGCCAGCAGCCCAGGGAGGCGGGAAGCTTTCTTT
CDR3: CASSPGRREAFF
J: TRBJ1-1
V: TRBV7-9
size: few
D: -

DNA: TGTGCCAGCAGTGACGCAGGGGGCGCGCTGACAGATACGCAGTATTTT
CDR3: CASSDAGGALTDTQYF
J: TRBJ2-3
V: TRBV6-2/TRBV6-3
size: -
D: TRBD1

DNA: TGTGCCAGCAGCTTAGAGGGACTGCCGAACACTGAAGCTTTCTTT
CDR3: CASSLEGLPNTEAFF
J: TRBJ1-1
V: TRBV11-2
size: -
D: -

DNA: TGTGCCAGTAGTATCGGCACTCTTGCCTACGAGCAGTACTTC
CDR3: CASSIGTLAYEQYF
J: TRBJ2-7
V: TRBV19
size: few
D: -

DNA: TGCAGTGCGGAACGGGGCCTCAGTGGCTACACCTTC
CDR3: CSAERGLSGYTF
J: TRBJ1-2
V: TRBV20-1
size: -
D: -

DNA: TGTGCCACCTTAACGAAACAGGGGAACTATGGCTACACCTTC
CDR3: CATLTKQGNYGYTF
J: TRBJ1-2
V: TRBV28
size: -
D: TRBD1

DNA: TGTGCCAGCAGACCCGCTAGCGGTGCTTCCTACGAGCAGTACTTC
CDR3: CASRPASGASYEQYF
J: TRBJ2-7
V: TRBV12-3/TRBV12-4
size: -
D: TRBD2

DNA: TGTGCCAGCAGGAGAGGGGGCCTTGCTGGGGCCAACGTCCTGACTTTC
CDR3: CASRRGGLAGANVLTF
J: TRBJ2-6
V: TRBV6-5
size: -
D: TRBD1

DNA: TGTGCCATCAGCAGCCTCAGCGCGGGAAGAGAAAAACTGTTTTTT
CDR3: CAISSLSAGREKLFF
J: TRBJ1-4
V: TRBV10-3
size: few
D: -

DNA: TGTGCCAGCAGCCGTGGGGGGAACACAGATACGCAGTATTTT
CDR3: CASSRGGNTDTQYF
J: TRBJ2-3
V: TRBV5-4
size: few
D: -

DNA: TGTGCCAGCTGCCCAAAGGCCCCGATCCTCAATCAGCCCCAGCATTTT
CDR3: CASCPKAPILNQPQHF
J: TRBJ1-5
V: TRBV6-6
size: -
D: -

DNA: TGTGCCAGCAGTACCCGCGAGGGGTCACCCCTCCACTTT
CDR3: CASSTREGSPLHF
J: TRBJ1-6
V: TRBV6-1
size: few
D: -

DNA: TGCGCCAGCAGCCAGGGCCGGTATCGGACCCACACTGAAGCTTTCTTT
CDR3: CASSQGRYRTHTEAFF
J: TRBJ1-1
V: TRBV4-1
size: -
D: -

DNA: TGTGCTAGTGGTTTGGCTAGCAATCAGCCCCAGCATTTT
CDR3: CASGLASNQPQHF
J: TRBJ1-5
V: TRBV12-5
size: -
D: -

DNA: TGTGCGGCGGCCGGGATTAGCGGCACATCCTACGAGCAGTACTTC
CDR3: CAAAGISGTSYEQYF
J: TRBJ2-7
V: TRBV7-9
size: -
D: -

DNA: TGTGCCACCAGCAGAGATCTCGGCAGCTCCTACGAGCAGTACTTC
CDR3: CATSRDLGSSYEQYF
J: TRBJ2-7
V: TRBV15
size: -
D: -

DNA: TGTGCCAGCAGCTTCGTTAGGGGTGCCCACAATGAGCAGTTCTTC
CDR3: CASSFVRGAHNEQFF
J: TRBJ2-1
V: TRBV11-2
size: few
D: -

DNA: TGTGCCAGCAGTTTAGAGTACAGAGAAGCGTTCTTT
CDR3: CASSLEYREAFF
J: TRBJ1-1
V: TRBV12-3/TRBV12-4
size: -
D: -

DNA: TGTGCCAGCAGCTTACCTAGCGGGGGGGCTCTTTCCTACGAGCAGTACTTC
CDR3: CASSLPSGGALSYEQYF
J: TRBJ2-7
V: TRBV7-2
size: -
D: TRBD2

DNA: TGCGCCAGCAGCCAAGAGCACCGGGACGCCCGGGGGACTTTCTTT
CDR3: CASSQEHRDARGTFF
J: TRBJ1-1
V: TRBV4-3
size: -
D: -

DNA: TGTGCCAGCAGCCCCCGTCCGGGGGGTCGCGAGCAGTACTTC
CDR3: CASSPRPGGREQYF
J: TRBJ2-7
V: TRBV5-6
size: -
D: TRBD2

DNA: TGTGCCATCGCCCCGCAAACAGGGGCCTCGCCTGGGGCCAACGTCCTGACTTTC
CDR3: CAIAPQTGASPGANVLTF
J: TRBJ2-6
V: TRBV10-3
size: -
D: TRBD1